The rows below give T cell receptor beta chains drawn from one sample of a study of radiotherapy plus CTLA-4 blockade in lung cancer. TCRdb's copy holds only in-frame clones and misses some; the assay was immunoSEQ multiplex PCR. The sample gives roughly 90,000 clones, more than 70% of which show up once; about 14% is in the top ten. Sequenced here: peripheral blood, sampled from a patient treated with radiotherapy plus ipilimumab. The receptors originated from a human donor with non-small cell lung cancer that progressed on radiotherapy plus ipilimumab. CDR3s include the opening cysteine and the closing phenylalanine or tryptophan. The order of the fields is clone size, D gene, J gene, V gene, CDR3 protein, CDR3 DNA. The D gene is left open where the match is weak. Part of the rows lack a size; the others show once, few, many or a class for expanded clones.

.,TRBD1,TRBJ1-2,TRBV28,CASSLGQGFTNYGYTF,TGTGCCAGCAGTCTCGGACAGGGATTTACTAACTATGGCTACACCTTC
few,.,TRBJ2-1,TRBV7-9,CASSLVADEQFF,TGTGCCAGCAGCTTAGTGGCGGATGAGCAGTTCTTC
.,TRBD1,TRBJ1-2,TRBV6-5,CASSPGGARGVGYTF,TGTGCCAGCAGCCCAGGGGGCGCAAGGGGAGTCGGCTACACCTTC
few,.,TRBJ2-3,TRBV6-5,CASSHYRLDTQYF,TGTGCCAGCAGTCACTACAGACTTGATACGCAGTATTTT
.,.,TRBJ2-7,TRBV4-2,CASSQGGHEQYF,TGTGCCAGCAGCCAGGGCGGACACGAGCAGTACTTC
.,.,TRBJ2-1,TRBV6-5,CASSYQGNEQFF,TGTGCCAGCAGTTATCAAGGGAATGAGCAGTTCTTC
.,TRBD1,TRBJ1-1,TRBV11-2,CASSLGQGASMNTEAFF,TGTGCCAGCAGCTTAGGACAGGGGGCTTCAATGAACACTGAAGCTTTCTTT
.,TRBD1,TRBJ1-4,TRBV30,CAWRQGQINEKLFF,TGTGCCTGGCGGCAGGGACAGATAAATGAAAAACTGTTTTTT
once,.,TRBJ2-3,TRBV5-1,CASSLVAGRSTDTQYF,TGCGCCAGCAGCTTGGTGGCGGGCCGGAGCACAGATACGCAGTATTTT
.,.,TRBJ1-5,TRBV7-2,CASSSVRWNQPQHF,TGTGCCAGCAGCTCGGTACGGTGGAATCAGCCCCAGCATTTT
.,.,TRBJ2-7,TRBV4-3,CASSQGHTGNYEQYF,TGCGCCAGCAGCCAAGGTCACACAGGGAACTACGAGCAGTACTTC
few,.,TRBJ1-2,TRBV27,CASSERGTPVGYGYTF,TGTGCCAGCAGTGAACGGGGGACTCCGGTTGGGTATGGCTACACCTTC
.,.,TRBJ1-5,TRBV4-1,CASSQDATGVQPQHF,TGCGCCAGCAGCCAAGACGCCACAGGAGTACAGCCCCAGCATTTT
.,.,TRBJ1-2,TRBV19,CASSLINARGYTF,TGTGCCAGTAGCTTGATCAACGCGCGGGGCTACACCTTC
.,.,TRBJ1-2,TRBV6-5,CASSYSGGSYGYTF,TGTGCCAGCAGTTACTCTGGGGGCAGCTATGGCTACACCTTC
.,TRBD1,TRBJ2-7,TRBV6-1,CASRPTGAYEQYF,TGTGCCAGCCGTCCGACAGGGGCCTACGAGCAGTACTTC
.,.,TRBJ2-2,TRBV9,CASSPGHRTGELFF,TGTGCCAGCAGCCCGGGACATCGCACCGGGGAGCTGTTTTTT
.,TRBD1,TRBJ2-7,TRBV28,CASSTLGQGREQYF,TGTGCCAGCAGCACCCTCGGACAGGGTCGCGAGCAGTACTTC
.,.,TRBJ2-7,TRBV28,CASTMTGFYEQYF,TGTGCCAGCACTATGACAGGCTTCTACGAGCAGTACTTC
few,.,TRBJ2-7,TRBV28,CASSGGGGHEQYF,TGTGCCAGCAGTGGAGGGGGGGGGCACGAGCAGTACTTC
few,TRBD1,TRBJ2-7,TRBV28,CASSLVGTGAYEQYF,TGTGCCAGCAGTTTAGTAGGGACAGGGGCCTACGAGCAGTACTTC
.,TRBD1,TRBJ1-1,TRBV7-9,CASSSYRGRTEAFF,TGTGCCAGCAGCTCATACAGGGGTCGTACTGAAGCTTTCTTT
.,TRBD1,TRBJ2-7,TRBV5-1,CASSLSGTGPYEQYF,TGCGCCAGCAGCTTGTCCGGGACAGGGCCCTACGAGCAGTACTTC
.,.,TRBJ2-5,TRBV6-6,CASSYNSQETQYF,TGTGCCAGCAGTTACAACAGTCAAGAGACCCAGTACTTC
.,.,TRBJ2-2,TRBV9,CASSYQGSNGELFF,TGTGCCAGCAGCTACCAGGGGTCCAACGGGGAGCTGTTTTTT
.,.,TRBJ2-6,TRBV2,CASSPYGANVLTF,TGTGCCAGCAGCCCCTACGGGGCCAACGTCCTGACTTTC
.,.,TRBJ1-4,TRBV11-3,CASSLPATNEKLFF,TGTGCCAGCAGCTTACCGGCAACTAATGAAAAACTGTTTTTT
.,.,TRBJ1-1,TRBV5-4,CASSRSEGTEAFF,TGTGCCAGCAGCCGCAGTGAGGGCACTGAAGCTTTCTTT
.,TRBD1,TRBJ1-1,TRBV5-4,CASSLGQGPNTEAFF,TGTGCCAGCAGCTTGGGACAGGGCCCGAACACTGAAGCTTTCTTT
.,.,TRBJ1-2,TRBV2,CASSAGQAWGITF,TGTGCCAGCAGTGCCGGACAAGCCTGGGGGATTACCTTC
.,.,TRBJ2-1,TRBV7-3,CASSFMARDEQFF,TGTGCCAGCAGCTTTATGGCGAGGGATGAGCAGTTCTTC